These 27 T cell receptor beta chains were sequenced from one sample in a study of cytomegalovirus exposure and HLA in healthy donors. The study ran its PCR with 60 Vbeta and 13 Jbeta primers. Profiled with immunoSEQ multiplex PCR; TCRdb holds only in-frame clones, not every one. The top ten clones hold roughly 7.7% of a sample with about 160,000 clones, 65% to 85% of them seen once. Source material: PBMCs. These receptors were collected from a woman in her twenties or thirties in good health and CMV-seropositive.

Here the CDR3 reads CASSSGLAGGVETQYF. The CDR3 DNA is TGTGCCAGCAGTTCTGGACTAGCGGGGGGAGTGGAGACCCAGTACTTC. The chain combines TRBV7-6 with TRBJ2-5; TRBD2 matches 14 bases. Unmatched junction bases numbered 8, after V lost 6 bases and J lost 5 bases. Looked up from germline, CDR1 is SGHVS and CDR2 is FNYEAQ. CDR3 length: 16 amino acids. Supplemented by reference TRBV7-6 and TRBJ2-5, the full variable domain reads GAGVSQSPRYKVTKRGQDVALRCDPISGHVSLYWYRQALGQGPEFLTYFNYEAQQDKSGLPNDRFSAERPEGSISTLTIQRTEQRDSAMYRCASSSGLAGGVETQYFGPGTRLLVL.

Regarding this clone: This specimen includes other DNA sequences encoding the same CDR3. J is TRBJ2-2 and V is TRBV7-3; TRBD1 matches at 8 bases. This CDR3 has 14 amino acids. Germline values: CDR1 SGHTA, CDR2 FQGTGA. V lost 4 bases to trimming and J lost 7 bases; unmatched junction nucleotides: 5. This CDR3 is CASSSTGGGGELFF. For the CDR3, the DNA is TGTGCCAGCAGCTCAACAGGGGGTGGCGGGGAGCTGTTTTTT.

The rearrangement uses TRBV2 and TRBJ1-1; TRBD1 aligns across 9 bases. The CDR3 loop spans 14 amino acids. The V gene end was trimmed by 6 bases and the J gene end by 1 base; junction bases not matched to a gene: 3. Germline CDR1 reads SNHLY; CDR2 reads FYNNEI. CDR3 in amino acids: CASSRDRENTEAFF. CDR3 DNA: TGTGCCAGCAGCCGGGACAGGGAGAACACTGAAGCTTTCTTT.

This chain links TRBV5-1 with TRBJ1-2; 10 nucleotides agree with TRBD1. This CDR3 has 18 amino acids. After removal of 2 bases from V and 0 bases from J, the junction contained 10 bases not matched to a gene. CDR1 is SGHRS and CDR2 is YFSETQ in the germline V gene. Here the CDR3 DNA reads TGCGCCAGCAGCTTCGACGGGACAGGGGTAGGGACTAACTATGGCTACACCTTC. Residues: CASSFDGTGVGTNYGYTF. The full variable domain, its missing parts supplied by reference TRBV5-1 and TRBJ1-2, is KAGVTQTPRYLIKTRGQQVTLSCSPISGHRSVSWYQQTPGQGLQFLFEYFSETQRNKGNFPGRFSGRQFSNSRSEMNVSTLELGDSALYLCASSFDGTGVGTNYGYTFGSGTRLTVV.

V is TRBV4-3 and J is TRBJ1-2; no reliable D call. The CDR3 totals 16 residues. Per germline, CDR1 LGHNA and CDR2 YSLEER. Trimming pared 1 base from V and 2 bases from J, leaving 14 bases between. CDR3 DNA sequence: TGCGCCAGCAGCCAAGTTCCCCCAGAGGCCAACTATGGCTACACCTTC. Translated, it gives CASSQVPPEANYGYTF.

CDR3 sequence reads: CASSLQGTGHTGELFF. Here the CDR3 DNA reads TGCGCCAGCAGCTTGCAGGGGACAGGACACACCGGGGAGCTGTTTTTT. V usage is TRBV5-1 and J usage is TRBJ2-2; 8 bases are shared with TRBD1. Losses at the gene ends were 1 base for V and 3 bases for J; bases not matched to a gene: 5. The CDR3 runs to 16 residues. CDR1 SGHRS and CDR2 YFSETQ come from the germline V gene.

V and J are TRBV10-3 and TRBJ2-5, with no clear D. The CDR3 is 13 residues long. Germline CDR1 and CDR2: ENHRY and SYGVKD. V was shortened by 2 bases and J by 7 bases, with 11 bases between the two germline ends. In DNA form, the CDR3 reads TGTGCCATCAGTGAGGTGCAGCGAGGGACCCAGTACTTC. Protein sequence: CAISEVQRGTQYF.

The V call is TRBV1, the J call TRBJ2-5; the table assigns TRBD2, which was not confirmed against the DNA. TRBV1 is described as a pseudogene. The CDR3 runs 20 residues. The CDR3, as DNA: TGCACCAGCAGCCAAGATTCGGGCGCTAGCGGAGACTTAAACCAAGAGACCCAGTACTTC. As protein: CTSSQDSGASGDLNQETQYF.

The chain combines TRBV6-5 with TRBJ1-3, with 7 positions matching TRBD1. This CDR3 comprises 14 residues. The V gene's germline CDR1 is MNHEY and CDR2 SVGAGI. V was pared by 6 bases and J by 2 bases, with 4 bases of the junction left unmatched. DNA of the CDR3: TGTGCCAGCAGGCCGACAGGGACTGGAAACACCATATATTTT. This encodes CASRPTGTGNTIYF.

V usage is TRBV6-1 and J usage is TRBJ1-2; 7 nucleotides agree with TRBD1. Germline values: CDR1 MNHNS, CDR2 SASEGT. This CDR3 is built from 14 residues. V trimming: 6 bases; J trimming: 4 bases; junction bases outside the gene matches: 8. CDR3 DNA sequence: TGTGCCAGCAGGACGTCCCGGGACAGCTATGGCTACACCTTC. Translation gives CASRTSRDSYGYTF.

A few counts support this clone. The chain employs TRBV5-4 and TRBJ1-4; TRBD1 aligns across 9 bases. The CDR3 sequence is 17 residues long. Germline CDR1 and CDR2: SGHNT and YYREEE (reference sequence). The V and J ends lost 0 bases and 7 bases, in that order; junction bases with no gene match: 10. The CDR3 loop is CASSLGQGGPEGEKLFF. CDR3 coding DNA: TGTGCCAGCAGCTTGGGACAGGGGGGTCCGGAGGGTGAAAAACTGTTTTTT.

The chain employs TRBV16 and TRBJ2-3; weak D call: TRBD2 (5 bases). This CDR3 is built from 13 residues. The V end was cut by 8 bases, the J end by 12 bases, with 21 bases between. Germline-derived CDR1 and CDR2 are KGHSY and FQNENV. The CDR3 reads CASDPSGSHSQYF. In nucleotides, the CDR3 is TGTGCCAGCGACCCGAGCGGAAGCCACTCTCAGTATTTT.

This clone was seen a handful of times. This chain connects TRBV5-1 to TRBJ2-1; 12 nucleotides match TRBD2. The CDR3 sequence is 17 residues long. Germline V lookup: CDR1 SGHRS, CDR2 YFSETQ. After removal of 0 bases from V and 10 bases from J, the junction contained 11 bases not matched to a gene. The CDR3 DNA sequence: TGCGCCAGCAGCTTGGCCCCTAGCGGGGGGGGTTGGACGGAGCAGTTCTTC. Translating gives CASSLAPSGGGWTEQFF.

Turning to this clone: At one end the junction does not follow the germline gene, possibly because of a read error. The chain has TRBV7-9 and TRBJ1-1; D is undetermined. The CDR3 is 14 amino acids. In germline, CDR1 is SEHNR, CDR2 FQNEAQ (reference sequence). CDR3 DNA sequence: TGTTCCAGCAGCTTAGTAGCGGTGAACACTGAAGCTTTCTTT. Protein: CSSSLVAVNTEAFF.

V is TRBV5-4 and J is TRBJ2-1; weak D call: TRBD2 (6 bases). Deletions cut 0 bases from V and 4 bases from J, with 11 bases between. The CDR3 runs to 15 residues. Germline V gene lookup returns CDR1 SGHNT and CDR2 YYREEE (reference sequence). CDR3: CASSLDLAGYNEQFF. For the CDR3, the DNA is TGTGCCAGCAGCTTGGACCTGGCGGGGTACAATGAGCAGTTCTTC.

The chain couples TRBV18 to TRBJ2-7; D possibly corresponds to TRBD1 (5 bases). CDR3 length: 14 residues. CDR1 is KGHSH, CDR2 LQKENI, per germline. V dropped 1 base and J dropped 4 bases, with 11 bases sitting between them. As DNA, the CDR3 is TGTGCCAGCTCACCACTTCAGGGTTCTTACGAGCAGTACTTC. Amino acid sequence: CASSPLQGSYEQYF.

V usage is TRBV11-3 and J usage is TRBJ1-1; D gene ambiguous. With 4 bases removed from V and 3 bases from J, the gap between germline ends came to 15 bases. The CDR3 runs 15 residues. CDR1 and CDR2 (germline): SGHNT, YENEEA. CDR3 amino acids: CASSSGLNEDTEAFF. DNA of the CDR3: TGTGCCAGCAGCTCTGGACTTAACGAGGACACTGAAGCTTTCTTT.

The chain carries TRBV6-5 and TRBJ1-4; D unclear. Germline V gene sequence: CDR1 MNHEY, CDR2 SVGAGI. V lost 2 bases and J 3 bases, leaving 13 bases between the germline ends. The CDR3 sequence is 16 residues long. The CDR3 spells CASSYHWLVPNEKLFF. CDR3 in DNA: TGTGCCAGCAGTTACCACTGGTTGGTACCTAATGAAAAACTGTTTTTT.

The CDR3 DNA sequence: TGCGCCAGCAGCCAAAGGGACTATCGGGGGGCCCACTCCTACAATGAGCAGTTCTTC. Protein: CASSQRDYRGAHSYNEQFF. The chain combines TRBV4-1 with TRBJ2-1, with D possibly matching TRBD2 (7 bases). Per germline, CDR1 MGHRA and CDR2 YSYEKL. Trimming took off 2 bases at V and 0 bases at J, with 20 bases between the two ends. The CDR3 has 19 residues.

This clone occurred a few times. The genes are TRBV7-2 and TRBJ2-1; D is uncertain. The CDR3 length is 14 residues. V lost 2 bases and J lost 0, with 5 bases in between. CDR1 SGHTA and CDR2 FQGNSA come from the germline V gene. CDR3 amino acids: CASSLYVSYNEQFF. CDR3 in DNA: TGTGCCAGCAGCTTATATGTCTCCTACAATGAGCAGTTCTTC. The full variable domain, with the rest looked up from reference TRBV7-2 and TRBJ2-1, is GAGVSQSPSNKVTEKGKDVELRCDPISGHTALYWYRQSLGQGLEFLIYFQGNSAPDKSGLPSDRFSAERTGGSVSTLTIQRTQQEDSAVYLCASSLYVSYNEQFFGPGTRLTVL.

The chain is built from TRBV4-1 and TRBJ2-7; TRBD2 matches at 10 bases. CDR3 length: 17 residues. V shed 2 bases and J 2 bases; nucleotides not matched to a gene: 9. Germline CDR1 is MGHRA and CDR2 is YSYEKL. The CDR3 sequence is CASSQRLAGDAAYEQYF. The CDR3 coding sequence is TGCGCCAGCAGCCAACGACTAGCGGGCGACGCGGCCTACGAGCAGTACTTC.

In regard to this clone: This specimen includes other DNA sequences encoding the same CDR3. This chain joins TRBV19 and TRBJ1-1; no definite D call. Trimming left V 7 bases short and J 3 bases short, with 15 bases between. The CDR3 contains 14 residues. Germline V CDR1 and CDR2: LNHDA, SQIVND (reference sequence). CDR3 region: CASTPRRRDTEAFF. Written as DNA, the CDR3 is TGTGCCAGTACCCCCCGTCGCCGGGACACTGAAGCTTTCTTT.

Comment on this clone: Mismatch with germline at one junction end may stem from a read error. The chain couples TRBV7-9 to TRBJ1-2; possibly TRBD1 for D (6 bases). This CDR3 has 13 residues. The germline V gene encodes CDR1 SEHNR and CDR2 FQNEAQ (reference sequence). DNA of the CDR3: TGTTCCAGCAGCCCCGCAGGGGACTATGGCTACACCTTC. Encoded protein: CSSSPAGDYGYTF.

The CDR3 sequence is CAWSVGSLNQPQHF. The CDR3 DNA sequence: TGTGCCTGGAGTGTAGGGAGTCTTAATCAGCCCCAGCATTTT. The chain links TRBV30 to TRBJ1-5; no clear D gene. Per germline, CDR1 GTSNPN and CDR2 SVGIG (reference sequence). V was trimmed by 0 bases and J by 4 bases, leaving 10 bases between them. The CDR3 has 14 residues.

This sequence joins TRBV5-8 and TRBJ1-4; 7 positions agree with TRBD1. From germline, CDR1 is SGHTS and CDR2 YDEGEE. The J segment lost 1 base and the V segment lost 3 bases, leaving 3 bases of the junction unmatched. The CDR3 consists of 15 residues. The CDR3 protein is CASSWGQLTNEKLFF. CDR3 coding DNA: TGTGCCAGCAGCTGGGGACAGCTAACTAATGAAAAACTGTTTTTT.

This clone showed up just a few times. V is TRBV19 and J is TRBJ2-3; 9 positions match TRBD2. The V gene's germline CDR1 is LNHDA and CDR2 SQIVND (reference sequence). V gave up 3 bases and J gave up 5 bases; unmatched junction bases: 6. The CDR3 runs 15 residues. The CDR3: CASSMMRGGGDTQYF. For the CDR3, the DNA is TGTGCCAGTAGTATGATGCGGGGGGGAGGAGATACGCAGTATTTT.

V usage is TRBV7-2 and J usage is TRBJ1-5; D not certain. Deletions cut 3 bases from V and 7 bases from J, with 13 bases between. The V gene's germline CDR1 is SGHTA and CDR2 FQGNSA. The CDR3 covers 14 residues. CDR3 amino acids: CASSFRESRQPQHF. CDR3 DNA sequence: TGTGCCAGCAGCTTCCGGGAGTCGAGACAGCCCCAGCATTTT.